The 26 T cell receptor beta chains below come from one sample, sequenced in a study of cytomegalovirus exposure and HLA in healthy donors. PCR primers comprised 60 Vbeta and 13 Jbeta primers. Assay: immunoSEQ multiplex PCR; the TCRdb copy retains only in-frame clones and omits some. The table records 150,000 to 200,000 clones, more than 75% of them present only once. The material sequenced was PBMCs. The receptors come from a man aged 35 to 55 in good health and CMV-seropositive.

The V gene is TRBV6-4, the J gene TRBJ2-1; 7 bases are shared with TRBD2. This CDR3 contains 18 residues. V shed 2 bases, J shed 6 bases, and the junction held 16 bases outside the gene matches. Germline assignment: CDR1 MRHNA and CDR2 SNTAGT. The chain's CDR3 is CASSDGPSGRSTGNEQFF. DNA for the CDR3: TGTGCCAGCAGTGACGGCCCTAGCGGCCGGAGCACTGGCAATGAGCAGTTCTTC.

The V gene is TRBV19, the J gene TRBJ2-2; the match to TRBD2 covers 13 bases. Trimming cost V 4 bases and J 7 bases; bases outside gene matches: 9. In germline, CDR1 is LNHDA, CDR2 SQIVND (reference sequence). This CDR3 has 17 amino acids. The CDR3 sequence: CASSTTSGRISVGELFF. For the CDR3, the DNA is TGTGCCAGTAGTACGACTAGCGGGAGGATTTCTGTCGGGGAGCTGTTTTTT.

The chain joins TRBV6-1 to TRBJ2-2; 9 nucleotides match TRBD1. Unmatched junction bases numbered 3, after V lost 5 bases and J lost 5 bases. Germline V gene lookup returns CDR1 MNHNS and CDR2 SASEGT. This CDR3 is built from 14 residues. The CDR3 DNA reads as TGTGCCAGCAGTCTTGACAGGGGGACCGGGGAGCTGTTTTTT. Protein sequence: CASSLDRGTGELFF.

The chain links TRBV4-1 to TRBJ2-7, with 10 nucleotides matching TRBD1. V lost 3 bases, J lost 4 bases, and 6 bases stayed unmatched. CDR1 is MGHRA, CDR2 YSYEKL, per germline. This CDR3 region has 15 residues. The CDR3 is CASSHFRDRGYEQYF. In DNA form, the CDR3 reads TGCGCCAGCAGCCATTTCCGGGACAGGGGATACGAGCAGTACTTC.

The chain is built from TRBV5-4 and TRBJ2-3; perhaps TRBD2 as D (7 bases). Trimming removed 0 bases at V and 6 bases at J, with 14 bases between. In germline, CDR1 is SGHNT, CDR2 YYREEE (reference sequence). The CDR3 loop spans 15 amino acids. The CDR3 DNA sequence: TGTGCCAGCAGCTTGGAGGGTGGGAGGGGGGATACGCAGTATTTT. Translating it yields CASSLEGGRGDTQYF.

J is TRBJ1-4 and V is TRBV7-6; 9 bases map to TRBD1. This CDR3 contains 14 residues. V lost 5 bases, J lost 7 bases, and 5 bases stayed unmatched. In germline, CDR1 is SGHVS, CDR2 FNYEAQ. CDR3 nucleotides: TGTGCCAGCAGCGGACAGGGGTTTGGTGAAAAACTGTTTTTT. This sequence encodes CASSGQGFGEKLFF. Full variable domain (outside the CDR3, taken from reference TRBV7-6 and TRBJ1-4): GAGVSQSPRYKVTKRGQDVALRCDPISGHVSLYWYRQALGQGPEFLTYFNYEAQQDKSGLPNDRFSAERPEGSISTLTIQRTEQRDSAMYRCASSGQGFGEKLFFGSGTQLSVL.

The rearrangement uses TRBV4-3 and TRBJ2-2; the match to TRBD1 covers 7 bases. This CDR3 contains 18 residues. Germline-derived CDR1 and CDR2 are LGHNA and YSLEER. V was pared by 4 bases and J by 8 bases, with 19 bases of the junction left unmatched. The DNA for the CDR3 is TGCGCCAGCAGCCTATCGACAGGGATAAACGGTTTAGGGGGGGAGCTGTTTTTT. This gives the protein CASSLSTGINGLGGELFF.

The count of this clone is one. The junction departs from germline at one end; a sequencing error may be responsible. The chain combines TRBV5-1 with TRBJ2-7, with 12 bases matching TRBD2. This CDR3 has 15 amino acids. Germline V gives CDR1 SGHRS, CDR2 YFSETQ. CDR3 residues: CASSLRTSGVEERYF. In DNA form, the CDR3 reads TGCGCCAGCAGCTTGAGGACTAGCGGGGTGGAGGAGCGGTACTTC. Full variable domain (outside the CDR3, taken from reference TRBV5-1 and TRBJ2-7): KAGVTQTPRYLIKTRGQQVTLSCSPISGHRSVSWYQQTPGQGLQFLFEYFSETQRNKGNFPGRFSGRQFSNSRSEMNVSTLELGDSALYLCASSLRTSGVEERYFGPGTRLTVT.

The chain has TRBV27 and TRBJ1-1; unclear D gene. CDR1 is MNHEY and CDR2 is SMNVEV in the germline V gene (reference sequence). There are 13 residues in the CDR3. V was clipped by 3 bases and J by 4 bases, with 9 bases between them. Written as DNA, the CDR3 is TGTGCCAGCAGTTTCTCCGGGAGCACTGAAGCTTTCTTT. Amino acid sequence: CASSFSGSTEAFF.

The sample holds one count of this clone. The chain joins TRBV2 to TRBJ2-7; 14 nucleotides match TRBD2. The CDR3 length is 13 residues. CDR1 and CDR2 from the germline V gene are SNHLY and FYNNEI. With V trimmed by 9 bases and J by 3 bases, 1 base remained unmatched. This chain's CDR3 is CASGTSGSYEQYF. In DNA, the CDR3 is TGTGCCAGTGGGACTAGCGGGAGCTACGAGCAGTACTTC.

The V gene is TRBV19, the J gene TRBJ2-3, with 8 positions matching TRBD1. Germline CDR1 reads LNHDA; CDR2 reads SQIVND (reference sequence). The CDR3 is 11 residues long. Trimming removed 8 bases from V and 7 bases from J; junction bases left unmatched: 2. The CDR3 coding sequence is TGTGCCAGTGGACAGGGAAATACGCAGTATTTT. Its protein is CASGQGNTQYF.

The chain recombines TRBV28 with TRBJ2-7; 7 bases agree with TRBD2. Germline-derived CDR1 and CDR2 are MDHEN and SYDVKM. After removal of 5 bases from V and 2 bases from J, the junction contained 15 bases not matched to a gene. The CDR3 totals 17 residues. The chain's CDR3 is CASSLTQSGTIPYEQYF. The CDR3 nucleotides are TGTGCCAGCAGTCTGACACAGAGCGGGACCATCCCCTACGAGCAGTACTTC.

J is TRBJ2-7 and V is TRBV2; TRBD1 agrees at 8 bases. J was trimmed by 3 bases and V by 2 bases; bases with no gene match: 6. Germline lookup yields CDR1 SNHLY and CDR2 FYNNEI. This CDR3 spans 15 amino acids. DNA for the CDR3: TGTGCCAGCAGTGAAAGGCAGGGGGCCTTCTACGAGCAGTACTTC. Translated, it gives CASSERQGAFYEQYF.

The V call is TRBV2, the J call TRBJ1-1; D call uncertain. Germline V gene data show CDR1 as SNHLY and CDR2 as FYNNEI. The CDR3 runs to 15 residues. Trimming stripped 3 bases from V and 5 bases from J, with 16 bases between. In DNA, the CDR3 is TGTGCCAGCAGTGAGCTCGCCGGGGTCGGGACTGAAGCTTTCTTT. It is translated as CASSELAGVGTEAFF.

In this sample, this clone turned up a few times. The chain recombines TRBV5-1 with TRBJ2-2, with D perhaps TRBD2 (6 bases). Germline CDR1 is SGHRS and CDR2 is YFSETQ. The CDR3 extends over 16 amino acids. The V end lost 5 bases, the J end lost 4 bases, and 18 bases lay between the germline ends. Written as DNA, the CDR3 is TGCGCCAGCAGGGGCCTGGGGGGTCTGAGCACCGGGGAGCTGTTTTTT. Protein product: CASRGLGGLSTGELFF.

This clone was picked up one time. The chain has TRBV28 and TRBJ1-2; 7 nucleotides align to TRBD1. Germline values: CDR1 MDHEN, CDR2 SYDVKM. The CDR3 length is 15 residues. The V segment lost 5 bases and the J segment 0 bases; nucleotides outside the gene matches: 6. The CDR3 spells CASSTPTGSNYGYTF. CDR3 nucleotide sequence: TGTGCCAGCAGTACCCCGACAGGGTCTAACTATGGCTACACCTTC.

The chain joins TRBV13 to TRBJ2-3; 13 bases match TRBD2. With 5 bases clipped from V and 0 bases from J, the junction kept 5 bases outside the gene matches. CDR3 size: 17 residues. Germline assignment: CDR1 PRHDT and CDR2 FYEKMQ (reference sequence). The CDR3 here is CASSPGTSGASTDTQYF. CDR3 nucleotide sequence: TGTGCCAGCAGCCCGGGGACTAGCGGGGCTAGCACAGATACGCAGTATTTT.

The chain uses TRBV18 and TRBJ1-1, with D possibly being TRBD1 (6 bases). Between the trimmed V and J ends, which lost 3 bases and 0 bases, there was a span of 8 bases. Per germline, CDR1 KGHSH and CDR2 LQKENI. The CDR3 loop spans 14 amino acids. The CDR3 sequence: CASSPGTMNTEAFF. As DNA, the CDR3 is TGTGCCAGCTCACCCGGGACAATGAACACTGAAGCTTTCTTT. Complete variable domain (other parts from reference TRBV18 and TRBJ1-1): NAGVMQNPRHLVRRRGQEARLRCSPMKGHSHVYWYRQLPEEGLKFMVYLQKENIIDESGMPKERFSAEFPKEGPSILRIQQVVRGDSAAYFCASSPGTMNTEAFFGQGTRLTVV.

The J gene is TRBJ2-3, the V gene TRBV7-3; 7 positions agree with TRBD2. V shed 3 bases, J shed 0 bases, and the junction held 0 bases outside the gene matches. This CDR3 spans 14 amino acids. The V gene's germline CDR1 is SGHTA and CDR2 FQGTGA. Here the CDR3 reads CASSFSGSTDTQYF. The CDR3 DNA reads as TGTGCCAGCAGCTTTAGCGGGAGCACAGATACGCAGTATTTT.

This clone has more than one count but fewer than ten. The CDR3 spells CASSLWAVTGELFF. Written as DNA, the CDR3 is TGTGCCAGCAGTTTATGGGCAGTAACCGGGGAGCTGTTTTTT. The chain couples TRBV27 to TRBJ2-2; D is ambiguous. V dropped 1 base and J dropped 5 bases, with 8 bases sitting between them. Germline CDR1 is MNHEY and CDR2 is SMNVEV (reference sequence). CDR3 length: 14 residues.

The chain joins TRBV6-9 to TRBJ1-6; 7 nucleotides match TRBD1. Losses at the gene ends were 6 bases for V and 7 bases for J; bases not matched to a gene: 18. Germline CDR1 is MNHGY and CDR2 is SVAAGI. The CDR3 runs 18 residues. The CDR3 DNA follows: TGTGCCAGCAGCTCCGACAGGGATGCTCGGGTTTTGAATTCACCCCTCCACTTT. Translating it yields CASSSDRDARVLNSPLHF.

The chain uses TRBV6-7 and TRBJ1-4; no firm D call. TRBV6-7 is given ORF status, its function remaining uncertain. This CDR3 has 14 amino acids. V dropped 2 bases and J dropped 4 bases, with 8 bases sitting between them. This CDR3 is CASSYRDFNEKLFF. The CDR3 coding sequence is TGTGCCAGCAGTTACCGAGACTTTAATGAAAAACTGTTTTTT.

The genes are TRBV30 and TRBJ2-5; tentative D call: TRBD2 (5 bases). The DNA matches TRBJ2-7 better at its end, which makes the J call doubtful. From germline, CDR1 is GTSNPN and CDR2 SVGIG (reference sequence). There are 15 residues in the CDR3. The CDR3: CAWSESLGGWNEQYF. In DNA form, the CDR3 reads TGTGCCTGGAGTGAAAGTCTAGGAGGTTGGAACGAGCAGTACTTC.

This chain uses TRBV28 with TRBJ2-2, with D perhaps matching TRBD1 (6 bases). Germline V gene lookup returns CDR1 MDHEN and CDR2 SYDVKM. The V and J ends lost 7 bases and 0 bases respectively, with 18 bases between them. This CDR3 has 17 residues. The CDR3 reads CASTFDRSISNTGELFF. CDR3 bases: TGTGCCAGCACCTTTGACAGGTCTATCTCGAACACCGGGGAGCTGTTTTTT.

This clone was seen a single time. CDR3 sequence: CASSMRSYSPLHF. In nucleotides, the CDR3 is TGTGCCAGTAGTATGAGGTCGTACTCACCCCTCCACTTT. V is TRBV19 and J is TRBJ1-6; D is unclear. Trimming stripped 3 bases from V and 10 bases from J, with 10 bases between. This CDR3 has 13 residues. Germline values: CDR1 LNHDA, CDR2 SQIVND (reference sequence). The whole variable domain, filled in from reference TRBV19 and TRBJ1-6, reads DGGITQSPKYLFRKEGQNVTLSCEQNLNHDAMYWYRQDPGQGLRLIYYSQIVNDFQKGDIAEGYSVSREKKESFPLTVTSAQKNPTAFYLCASSMRSYSPLHFGNGTRLTVT.

This clone was counted between two and nine times. The chain recombines TRBV19 with TRBJ2-2; 10 bases are shared with TRBD1. This CDR3 is built from 18 residues. Unmatched junction bases numbered 15, after V lost 7 bases and J lost 4 bases. Per the germline V gene, CDR1 is LNHDA and CDR2 is SQIVND (reference sequence). In DNA form, the CDR3 reads TGTGCCAGTAATAATGTGGGACAGGGGATTAGGAGCACCGGGGAGCTGTTTTTT. Protein: CASNNVGQGIRSTGELFF.